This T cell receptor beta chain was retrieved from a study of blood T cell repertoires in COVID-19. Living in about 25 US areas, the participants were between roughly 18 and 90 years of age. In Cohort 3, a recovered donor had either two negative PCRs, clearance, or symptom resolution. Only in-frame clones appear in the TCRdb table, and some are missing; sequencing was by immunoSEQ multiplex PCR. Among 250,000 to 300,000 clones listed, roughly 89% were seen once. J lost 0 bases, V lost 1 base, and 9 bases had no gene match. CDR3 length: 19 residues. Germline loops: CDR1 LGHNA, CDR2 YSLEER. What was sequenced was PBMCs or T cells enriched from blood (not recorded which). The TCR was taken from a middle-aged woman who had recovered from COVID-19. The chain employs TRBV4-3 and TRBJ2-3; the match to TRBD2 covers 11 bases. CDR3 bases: TGCGCCAGCAGCCAAGCTATGCTAGCGGGAGGTTCGAGCACAGATACGCAGTATTTT. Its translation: CASSQAMLAGGSSTDTQYF.